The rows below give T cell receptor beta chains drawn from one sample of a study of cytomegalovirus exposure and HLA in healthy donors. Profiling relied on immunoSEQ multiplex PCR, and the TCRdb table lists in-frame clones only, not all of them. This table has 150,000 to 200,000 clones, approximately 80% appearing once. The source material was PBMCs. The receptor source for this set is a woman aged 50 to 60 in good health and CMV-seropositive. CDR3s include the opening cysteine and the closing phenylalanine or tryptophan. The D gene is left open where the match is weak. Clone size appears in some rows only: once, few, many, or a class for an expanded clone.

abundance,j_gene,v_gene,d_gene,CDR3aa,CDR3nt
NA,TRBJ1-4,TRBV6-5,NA,CASSLAGGGFEKLFF,TGTGCCAGTTCCCTGGCCGGGGGAGGGTTTGAAAAACTGTTTTTT
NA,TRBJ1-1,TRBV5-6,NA,CASSLTVNTEAFF,TGTGCCAGCAGCTTGACAGTTAACACTGAAGCTTTCTTT
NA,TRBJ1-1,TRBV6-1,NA,CASSLQGSGEAFF,TGTGCCAGCAGTCTACAGGGTTCGGGTGAAGCTTTCTTT
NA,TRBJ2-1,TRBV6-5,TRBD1,CASSYQYTGGDEQFF,TGTGCCAGCAGTTACCAGTACACAGGGGGAGATGAGCAGTTCTTC
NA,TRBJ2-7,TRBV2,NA,CASRRWQPYEQYF,TGTGCCAGCAGGAGGTGGCAGCCCTACGAGCAGTACTTC
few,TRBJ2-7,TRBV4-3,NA,CASSQDYRSLWAGPSSYEQYF,TGCGCCAGCAGCCAAGATTACCGCTCTTTGTGGGCGGGACCAAGCTCCTACGAGCAGTACTTC
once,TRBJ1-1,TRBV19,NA,CASSISRQAYTEAFF,TGTGCCAGTAGTATAAGTCGGCAGGCGTACACTGAAGCTTTCTTT
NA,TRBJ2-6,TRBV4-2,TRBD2,CASSQEPSGGSNVLTF,TGTGCCAGCAGCCAGGAGCCTAGCGGGGGGTCCAACGTCCTGACTTTC
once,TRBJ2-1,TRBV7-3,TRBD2,CASSLTPSGGANEQFF,TGTGCCAGCAGCTTAACGCCTAGCGGGGGGGCCAATGAGCAGTTCTTC
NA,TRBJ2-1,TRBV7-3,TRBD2,CASSLTPSVRLAGFNEQFF,TGTGCCAGCAGCTTAACGCCCTCCGTAAGGCTAGCGGGGTTCAATGAGCAGTTCTTC
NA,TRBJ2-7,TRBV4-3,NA,CASSQEAGTYYEQYF,TGCGCCAGCAGCCAAGAGGCAGGGACTTACTACGAGCAGTACTTC
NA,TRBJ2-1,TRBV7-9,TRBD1,CASSPWTGDYNEQFF,TGTGCCAGCAGCCCTTGGACAGGGGACTACAATGAGCAGTTCTTC
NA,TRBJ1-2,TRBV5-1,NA,CASSPFLTGRANYGYTF,TGCGCCAGCAGCCCCTTCCTGACAGGCCGTGCTAACTATGGCTACACCTTC
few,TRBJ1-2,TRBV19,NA,CASRIPGLREKGYTF,TGTGCCAGTAGGATTCCGGGGTTAAGAGAGAAGGGCTACACCTTC
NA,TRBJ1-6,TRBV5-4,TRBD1,CASSLDPKAGTGGWNSPLHF,TGTGCCAGCAGCTTGGACCCGAAGGCCGGGACAGGGGGCTGGAATTCACCCCTCCACTTT
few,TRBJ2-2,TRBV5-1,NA,CASSFLTGYTGELFF,TGCGCCAGCAGCTTTTTGACAGGCTACACCGGGGAGCTGTTTTTT
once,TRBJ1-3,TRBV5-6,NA,CASNRVGNTIYF,TGTGCCAGCAACAGGGTAGGAAACACCATATATTTT
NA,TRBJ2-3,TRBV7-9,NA,CASSARGPGSTDTQYF,TGTGCCAGCAGCGCCCGTGGCCCAGGAAGTACAGATACGCAGTATTTT
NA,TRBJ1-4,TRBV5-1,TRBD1,CASRIGGNRGEKLFF,TGCGCCAGCAGAATTGGTGGGAACAGGGGTGAAAAACTGTTTTTT
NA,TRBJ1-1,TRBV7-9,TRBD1,CASSLVQGTGGGSTEAFF,TGTGCCAGCAGCTTAGTACAAGGGACAGGGGGCGGCAGTACTGAAGCTTTCTTT
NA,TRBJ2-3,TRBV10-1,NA,CASRPSRGDTQYF,TGCGCCAGCAGGCCTTCTAGGGGAGATACGCAGTATTTT
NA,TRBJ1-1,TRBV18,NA,CASSPDSNTEAFF,TGTGCCAGCTCACCGGACAGTAACACTGAAGCTTTCTTT
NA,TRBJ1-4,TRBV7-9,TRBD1,CASRSARDRSEKLFF,TGTGCCAGCAGATCAGCGAGGGACAGGAGTGAAAAACTGTTTTTT
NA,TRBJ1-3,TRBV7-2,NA,CASSNGQLSGNTIYF,TGTGCCAGCAGCAATGGACAGCTCTCTGGAAACACCATATATTTT
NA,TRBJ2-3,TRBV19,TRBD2,CASSYQRGGADTQYF,TGTGCCAGTTCTTATCAGCGGGGGGGGGCAGATACGCAGTATTTT
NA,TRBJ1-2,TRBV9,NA,CASGAGALNYGYTF,TGTGCCAGCGGGGCGGGGGCGCTTAACTATGGCTACACCTTC
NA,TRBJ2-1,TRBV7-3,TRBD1,CASSSGTGVGNEQFF,TGTGCCAGCAGTTCCGGGACAGGTGTAGGGAATGAGCAGTTCTTC
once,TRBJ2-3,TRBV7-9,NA,CASSPAYASTDTQYF,TGTGCCAGCAGCCCTGCCTATGCTAGCACAGATACGCAGTATTTT
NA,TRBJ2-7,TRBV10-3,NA,CATLALASRTYEQYF,TGTGCCACCTTAGCTCTAGCGTCGCGGACCTACGAGCAGTACTTC
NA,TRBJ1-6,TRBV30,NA,CAWSVRSLSNSPLHF,TGTGCCTGGAGTGTGCGGTCACTTAGTAATTCACCCCTCCACTTT
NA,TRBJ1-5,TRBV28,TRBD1,CASNAPGQANNQPQHF,TGTGCCAGCAACGCTCCGGGACAGGCGAACAATCAGCCCCAGCATTTT
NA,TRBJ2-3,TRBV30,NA,CAWSVLRAGTDTQYF,TGTGCCTGGAGTGTACTCAGGGCGGGCACAGATACGCAGTATTTT
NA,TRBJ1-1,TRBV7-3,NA,CASSLNRDTEAFF,TGTGCCAGCAGCTTAAACAGGGACACTGAAGCTTTCTTT
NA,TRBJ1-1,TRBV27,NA,CASSLQALVNTEAFF,TGTGCCAGCAGTTTACAGGCGCTCGTGAACACTGAAGCTTTCTTT
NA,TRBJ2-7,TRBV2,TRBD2,CASSDPTSGIYEQYF,TGTGCCAGCAGTGACCCGACTAGCGGCATCTACGAGCAGTACTTC
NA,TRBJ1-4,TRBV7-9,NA,CASSSVEKLFF,TGTGCCAGCAGCTCAGTGGAAAAACTGTTTTTT
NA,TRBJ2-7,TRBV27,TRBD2,CASSLSRRTSGSYEQYF,TGTGCCAGCAGTTTATCTAGAAGGACTAGCGGCTCCTACGAGCAGTACTTC
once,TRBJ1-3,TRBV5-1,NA,CASSLEGVGNTIYF,TGCGCCAGCAGCTTGGAAGGGGTAGGAAACACCATATATTTT
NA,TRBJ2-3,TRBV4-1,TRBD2,CASSQAGAGGLTDTQYF,TGCGCCAGCAGCCAAGCAGGAGCGGGAGGCCTCACAGATACGCAGTATTTT
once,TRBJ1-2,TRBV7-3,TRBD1,CASSLTSGGDGYTF,TGTGCCAGCAGCTTAACGTCAGGGGGCGATGGCTACACCTTC
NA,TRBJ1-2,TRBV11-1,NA,CASSRGSDLYGYTF,TGTGCCAGCAGCCGAGGATCCGACCTCTATGGCTACACCTTC